This T cell receptor beta chain was recorded in a study of T-cell memory formation after mild COVID-19. Study conclusions and caveats: Clones that contracted from day 15 to 85 were balanced CD4/CD8, while later expanders leaned CD4+. Pre-infection memory already had some responding clones, implying cross-reactive memory joined.

This clonotype was seen only a few times. The antigen is undetermined. CDR1 is SGHRS and CDR2 is YFSETQ in the germline V gene. The CDR3 runs 14 residues. V was cut by 2 bases and J by 0 bases, with 7 bases left in between. The 5'RACE method, run with constant-segment primers, produced TCR alpha and TCR beta cDNA libraries (carrying sample barcodes and UMIs). TCRdb reprocessed the 5' RACE reads with MiXCR, giving one entry per CDR3 protein. The sample has 200,000 to 250,000 distinct CDR3 sequences, over 9.5% seen once. This TCR was recovered from a man in his late teens or twenties who had mild COVID-19 (a few samples of this study predate the infection). Cell type and time point are not known. The rearrangement uses TRBV5-1 and TRBJ2-3; D unclear. Sequenced input: PBMCs or a T cell subset sorted from them (not recorded which). This chain's CDR3 is CASSLYPSTDTQYF. CDR3 in DNA: TGCGCCAGCAGCTTATACCCTAGCACAGATACGCAGTATTTT. Full variable domain (missing parts from reference TRBV5-1 and TRBJ2-3): KAGVTQTPRYLIKTRGQQVTLSCSPISGHRSVSWYQQTPGQGLQFLFEYFSETQRNKGNFPGRFSGRQFSNSRSEMNVSTLELGDSALYLCASSLYPSTDTQYFGPGTRLTVL.